This TCR beta chain was recovered during a study of cytomegalovirus exposure and HLA in healthy donors (dated by TCRdb to the late 2010s). Describing the broader study: According to a later analysis, one platform produced both the roughly 110 validation repertoires and the 666 repertoires of the first cohort. High-throughput TCR immunosequencing, statistical association of individual TCRs with disease status, and machine learning were combined to predict cytomegalovirus infection status. Along with the approximately 600-subject first cohort, a separate validation cohort of 120 different subjects was used. The study was designed to test whether signatures of past pathogen exposure could be identified by cataloging public T cell receptors.

Donors formed part of the validation cohort, which comprised 120 subjects and was distinct from the first cohort of some 700 subjects. As regards this clone: Its binding antigen is unknown. One base away there is no much larger clone; base qualities are not given.

Study-level results and caveats: In vitro tests confirmed that a few of the cytomegalovirus-associated TCR beta chains recognize cytomegalovirus antigens. Across donors, most TCR sequences were observed very rarely, whereas some public TCRs were present in many individuals. The study gave a list of more than 150 TCR beta chains associated with cytomegalovirus. In both the original and validation cohorts, the classifier was reported to diagnose cytomegalovirus status with high specificity and sensitivity. A later analysis lacked HLA typing for the validation cohort, so it scored co-occurrence in that cohort across all 120 or so repertoires. Of the cluster scores, around 95% were above 0 in a later analysis, which found that TCRs clustered in the first cohort also tended to co-occur in the roughly 130 validation repertoires. It was suggested by the authors that the approach could potentially be generalized to other disease states and immunological phenotypes.

The library was obtained by the immunoSEQ multiplex PCR assay. The study's processing was this. To diagnose cytomegalovirus status from the catalog of TCR beta chain sequences, a statistical classification framework was built. Entries here come from immuneACCESS through TCRdb and include only in-frame sequences with V and J called. Some clones fail to appear in such tables; in the studies checked, an unresolved V gene covers under half of the shortfall, and the cause of the remainder is unknown. The DNA gave D and trimming, while V, J and clone size come from that table. This sample has under 150,000 clones in its table, and around 90% of those were observed once. The biggest ten clones account for 7.5% to 9% of the sample. Trimming takes 5 bases from V and 6 bases from J, and the germline ends sit 18 bases apart. From the germline V gene, CDR1 is SGHAT and CDR2 is FQNNGV. Taken from cysteine to phenylalanine, the CDR3 has 15 residues. Solely the CDR3 DNA is kept, with 45 bases framed from the first base.

The sequence joins TRBV11-2 to TRBJ2-3; possibly the D gene is TRBD2, per 6 matching bases. This receptor was taken from a man aged 18 to 29 in good health and CMV-seropositive. Material for sequencing was PBMCs. The DNA sequence reads TGTGCCAGCAGCCGTGGGGGGTTATTTGGGGATACGCAGTATTTT. This translates into CASSRGGLFGDTQYF.